Described below is a single TCR beta chain sequence and its context. No cognate antigen has been identified for it. No quality values exist for individual bases; no much larger clone is one base distant. Library method: the immunoSEQ multiplex PCR assay. The multiplex PCR relied on a mix of 60 forward primers for TCR Vbeta segments and 13 reverse primers for TCR Jbeta segments. A multiplex PCR assay on genomic DNA amplified the CDR3 region of rearranged TCR beta genes. Amplified TCR beta libraries were sequenced as 87-base-pair reads on the Illumina HiSeq System. The authors processed their data as follows. Across the 670 or so repertoires, a later analysis counted 80 million or so unique TCR beta chains, 9.5 million to 13 million of which were shared by at least two donors. A nearest-neighbor algorithm error-corrected the raw reads and collapsed the reads into unique sequences, merging closely related sequences to remove PCR and sequencing errors. CDR3 sequences were aligned to IMGT reference sequences to assign V, D and J gene segments. For a sequence to be retained, a match of at least six nucleotides was required to both a V gene segment and a J gene segment. Rearrangements were called productive when the CDR3 lacked stop codons and stayed in frame with V and J; all others were non-productive. Following IMGT convention, CDR3 was defined as the stretch from the second conserved V-encoded cysteine up to the conserved J-encoded phenylalanine. Sequences without an unambiguous match to a single V gene segment were excluded from the earlier analysis of about 600 of the donors. An earlier analysis of about 600 of the donors called V segments functional above 56.7% productive rearrangements and segregating when the between-donor standard deviation exceeded 5%. To diagnose cytomegalovirus status from the catalog of TCR beta chain sequences, a statistical classification framework was built. In a later analysis, V and J genes were assigned by comparing TCR nucleotide sequences against IMGT/GENE-DB human TR gene sequences. A later analysis assigned CDR3 sequences and most-parsimonious VDJ recombination scenarios with the TCRdist pipeline. In a later analysis, every TCR beta chain was defined by the combination of its CDR3 amino acid sequence and its V-gene family, and reads without a unique V-gene family were dropped. In a later analysis, around 600 highly shared, low-generation-probability nucleotide sequences were removed to address suspected cross-contamination and a sequencing artifact. A later analysis calculated a clonal expansion index for each public chain from normalized within-repertoire ranks of inferred template counts. In a later analysis, generation probabilities were computed using a VDJ recombination model fitted to out-of-frame rearrangements, and the results were checked against IGoR. In a later analysis, hypergeometric tests were used to score TCR-TCR, TCR-HLA and TCR-CMV co-occurrence, with a repertoire-size bias correction applied to TCR pairs. A later analysis estimated false discovery rates by permuting HLA or CMV assignments 20 times. In a later analysis, co-occurring TCRs were grouped using DBSCAN, with TCRdist sequence similarity added in when clustering inside HLA-allele-positive subsets. Co-occurrence clustering excluded repertoires with fewer than 30,000 or more than 120,000 public chains, plus five with anomalous nucleotide sharing. TCRdb stores this immuneACCESS table with in-frame sequences only. Part of the clones is absent; in the studies checked, under half of the shortfall reflects unresolved V genes, and no reason is known for the rest. For V, J and clone size, that table is used; D and trimming come from the DNA. The sample contains roughly 100,000 clones, approximately 68% of them found a single time. The leading ten clones occupy 5.9% of the sample.

From a lookup of the germline V gene, CDR1 and CDR2 are SGHTA and FQGNSA. Including cysteine and phenylalanine, the CDR3 has 16 amino acids. Only the CDR3 DNA stays, 48 bases, in frame from base 1. V lost 1 base and J lost 3 bases, and the count of bases not matched to a germline gene is 9. The data were taken from a study of cytomegalovirus exposure and HLA in healthy donors (TCRdb year 2017). Context from the whole study: An earlier analysis of several hundred of the donors reported roughly 300 Gb of sequence data and 120 million or so unique TCR beta sequences from about 200 million T cells. A separate validation cohort of 100 to 150 different subjects was used in addition to the roughly 670-subject first cohort. Rather than using new phenotypic data, the later analysis identified candidate immune exposures from TCR beta sequences and from how often those sequences occurred across donors. Every repertoire in the discovery cohort had been generated on one and the same sequencing platform. The T cell repertoires of under 700 subjects were profiled by immunosequencing and related to cytomegalovirus serostatus. Among around 400 genotyped donors of the cohort, an average of around 240,000 unique TCR beta nucleotide sequences was sequenced per donor, of which 15% to 20% were non-productive. Roughly 290 gigabases of sequencing data and approximately 92 million unique TCR sequences made up an early release that covered over 550 HLA-typed donors. A later analysis re-examined previously published TCR beta repertoires from 600 to 700 donors and added high-resolution HLA genotyping to investigate patterns of TCR occurrence. HLA typing covered class I and class II loci at four-digit resolution. The genetic ancestry cluster associated with self-reported Caucasian donors included approximately 85% of the 398 genotyped donors. Alongside the repertoire data, information on donor age, sex, ethnicity and CMV serostatus was compiled. To predict cytomegalovirus infection status, the study combined high-throughput TCR immunosequencing, statistical association of individual TCRs with disease status, and machine learning. In an earlier analysis of 587 of the donors, high-throughput TCR beta sequencing was used to judge whether each TCR beta V gene segment behaved as functional or pseudogenic. A later genetic analysis used genome-wide SNP genotypes for about 65% of the 666 donors, treating that subset as a discovery cohort. The study was designed to test whether signatures of past pathogen exposure could be identified by cataloging public T cell receptors. The number of donors typed differed by locus, with roughly 629-640 for A, B, C, DRB1 and DQB1, more than 500 for DQA1, approximately 570 for DPA1, and some 440 for DPB1. Because of strong linkage in the cohort, roughly five DR-DQ haplotypes were treated as single units for association and clustering. What the work shows at the level of the full study, not this receptor alone: Assigning TCR associations to individual alleles was difficult when HLA alleles, especially DR and DQ, strongly co-occurred. The classifier was reported to diagnose cytomegalovirus status with high specificity and sensitivity in both the original cohort and the validation cohort. A further reported finding was that TCR beta sequences accurately predicted the HLA-A and HLA-B alleles for most subjects in the first cohort. According to a later genetic analysis, donors in an Asian-associated ancestry cluster had fewer N-insertions in productive TCRs than the approximately 650-donor mean. This cohort had only TCR beta chains sequenced, and the lack of alpha or paired-chain data limited which features could be detected. Broadly in line with IMGT annotations, most TCR beta V segments showed up in productive rearrangements about 90% or about 30% of the time in an earlier analysis of under 700 of the donors. A cluster of highly shared sequence variants was judged likely to represent a technical artifact of the sequencing pipeline. A later analysis associated about 16,000 TCR beta sequences with specific HLA alleles at a false discovery rate of 0.05. Compared with equally common non-associated chains, HLA-associated TCR beta chains in a later analysis were more clonally expanded and had lower generation probabilities. Some IMGT-functional V segments, including TRBV6-2 and TRBV6-3, could not be distinguished by the 87-base-pair reads and were therefore excluded. According to a later analysis, TCR association rates differed among HLA loci, with DRB1 alleles showing the most associated TCRs and HLA-C alleles showing the fewest. Linkage disequilibrium might explain the correlated functional status among segregating V segments, but an unknown experimental factor could not be ruled out. Sequencing depth was assumed to be roughly uniform across donors in the presence/absence analyses, though that assumption may not hold. A later genetic analysis associated a missense DCLRE1C variant with V-gene and J-gene trimming of TCR beta chains, and an independent cohort replicated the association. A later analysis reported that several top co-occurrence clusters appeared linked to parvovirus B19, influenza, CMV and Epstein-Barr virus. The only immune exposure information available for the cohort was CMV serostatus. A total of some 180 TCR beta chains were listed by the study as associated with cytomegalovirus. Because counts were too low, about 15 rarely observed V segments, including chromosome 9 orphons, were left out of the earlier analysis of about 500 of the donors. In a later analysis, most CMV-associated TCR beta chains were found to appear HLA-restricted, with HLA associations seemingly driven largely by CMV exposure. In vitro tests confirmed that a few of the cytomegalovirus-associated TCR beta chains recognize cytomegalovirus antigens. Across donors, most TCR sequences were observed very rarely, whereas some public TCRs were present in many individuals. The authors suggested that the approach could potentially be generalized to other disease states and immunological phenotypes. Because HLA typing was unavailable for some donors at each locus, only the typed subset was used in association tests.

The cohort was made up of 666 healthy bone marrow donors. At the time of sampling, every cohort member was nominally healthy, though immune exposures that went unrecorded were likely present. The donor tested CMV seropositive, placing the donor among the 310 or so seropositive members of the cohort. Every donor gave a peripheral blood sample, and the peripheral blood mononuclear cells from that sample were used for TCR beta sequencing. The Qiagen DNeasy Blood Extraction Kit was used to extract genomic DNA from the blood cell samples. This clonotype was obtained from a boy between 10 and 17 years old in good health and CMV-seropositive. What was sequenced was PBMCs. The rearranged segments are TRBV7-2 and TRBJ2-7, with TRBD2 identical over 7 junction bases. CDR3 reads: CASSLGTSSGGYEQYF. The sequenced DNA is TGTGCCAGCAGCTTAGGGACTAGTTCGGGGGGCTACGAGCAGTACTTC.